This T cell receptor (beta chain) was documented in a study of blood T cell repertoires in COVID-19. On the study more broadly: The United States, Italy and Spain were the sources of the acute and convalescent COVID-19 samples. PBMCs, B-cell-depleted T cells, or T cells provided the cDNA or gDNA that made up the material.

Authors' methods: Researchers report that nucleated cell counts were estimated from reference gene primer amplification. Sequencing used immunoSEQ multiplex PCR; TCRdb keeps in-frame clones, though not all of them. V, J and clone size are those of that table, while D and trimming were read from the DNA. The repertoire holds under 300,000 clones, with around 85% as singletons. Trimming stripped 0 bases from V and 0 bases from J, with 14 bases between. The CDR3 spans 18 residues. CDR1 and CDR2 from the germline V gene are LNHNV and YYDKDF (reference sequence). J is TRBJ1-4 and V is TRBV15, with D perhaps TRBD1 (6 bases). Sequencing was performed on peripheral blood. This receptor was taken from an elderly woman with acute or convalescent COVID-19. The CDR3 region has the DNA TGTGCCACCAGCAGAGACCTTGGGACACCTACAACTAATGAAAAACTGTTTTTT. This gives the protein CATSRDLGTPTTNEKLFF.